The 19 T cell receptor beta chains below all came from one sample that was sequenced in a study of response to subunit inactivated influenza vaccine. TCRdb re-analysed the RT-PCR reads in MiXCR, keeping a single row per CDR3 protein. The sample carries about 520,000 distinct CDR3 sequences, roughly 7.9% recorded once. Here the sequenced sample was PBMCs from blood, taken less than 25 months after vaccination. The receptors were sampled from a man aged 45 to 70 who received an inactivated influenza vaccine.

This clonotype has at least ten counts. The J gene is TRBJ2-5, the V gene TRBV27; D possibly corresponds to TRBD2 (5 bases). Germline-derived CDR1 and CDR2 are MNHEY and SMNVEV (reference sequence). The CDR3 is 16 residues long. Trimming took off 4 bases at V and 5 bases at J, with 20 bases between the two ends. CDR3 loop: CASSSHEGALLETQYF. The DNA of the CDR3 is TGTGCCAGCAGTTCCCACGAGGGTGCCTTGTTGGAGACCCAGTACTTC.

The rearrangement joins TRBV6-2 or TRBV6-3 to TRBJ2-4, with D perhaps TRBD2 (6 bases). Trimming removed 5 bases at V and 0 bases at J, with 14 bases between. From germline, CDR1 is MNHEY and CDR2 SVGEGT. The CDR3 is 16 residues long. Written as DNA, the CDR3 is TGTGCCAGCAGTCCTATGCGGGACGAAGCCAAAAACATTCAGTACTTC. Translating it yields CASSPMRDEAKNIQYF.

Only a few counts were recorded for this clonotype. J is TRBJ2-7 and V is TRBV12-3 or TRBV12-4, with TRBD2 identical over 7 bases. The CDR3 spans 12 residues. J was trimmed by 7 bases and V by 8 bases; bases with no gene match: 8. The CDR3 coding sequence is TGTGCCAGCGAGCGCCCCGGGGGGGAGCAGTACTTC. Amino acids: CASERPGGEQYF.

V gene TRBV4-2 combines with J gene TRBJ2-1; the match to TRBD1 covers 9 bases. The CDR3 covers 16 residues. Germline CDR1 reads LGHNA; CDR2 reads YNFKEQ. The trim removed 1 base at V and 5 bases at J, leaving 6 bases unmatched. CDR3 DNA: TGTGCCAGCAGCCAAGCCGGGACAGGGAATAACAATGAGCAGTTCTTC. Translation gives CASSQAGTGNNNEQFF.

V is TRBV12-3 or TRBV12-4 and J is TRBJ2-7; unclear D gene. The CDR3 covers 13 residues. The germline V and J ends were trimmed by 3 bases and 2 bases, with 8 bases remaining between them. In nucleotides, the CDR3 is TGTGCCAGCAGTTTGGTCGAGGCCTACGAGCAGTACTTC. Residues: CASSLVEAYEQYF.

This clonotype was recorded only once. A much larger clone lies one base from this, so it may be a read error. The DNA for the CDR3 is TGTGTCAGCAGTTATATTCGGGGTAGTGGGACAGATACGCAGTATTTT. Translation gives CVSSYIRGSGTDTQYF. The rearrangement links TRBV6-5 to TRBJ2-3, with D possibly matching TRBD2 (5 bases). Per germline, CDR1 MNHEY and CDR2 SVGAGI. This CDR3 region has 16 residues.

This clonotype has more than one count but fewer than ten. The CDR3 reads CASRTGELFF. The CDR3 DNA follows: TGCGCCAGCAGAACCGGGGAGCTGTTTTTT. The chain carries TRBV23-1 and TRBJ2-2; D remains unclear. TRBV23-1 is marked as an open reading frame, function uncertain. V lost 6 bases, J lost 5 bases, and 1 base lay in between. The CDR3 totals 10 residues.

CDR3 loop: CASSFPRQGRYEQYF. CDR3 in DNA: TGTGCCAGCAGTTTCCCCCGCCAGGGTAGATACGAGCAGTACTTC. The chain links TRBV28 to TRBJ2-7; D may be TRBD1 (5 bases). Trimming took 3 bases from V and 4 from J, leaving 16 bases between them. The CDR3 is 15 residues long. Germline V gene sequence: CDR1 MDHEN, CDR2 SYDVKM.

This clonotype was seen only a few times. The V gene is TRBV28, the J gene TRBJ2-1, with D possibly matching TRBD1 (5 bases). There are 15 residues in the CDR3. Trimming shortened V by 7 bases and J by 2 bases, and 15 bases separated the two germline ends. Germline CDR1 and CDR2: MDHEN and SYDVKM. CDR3 region: CASTLGRATYNEQFF. The DNA for the CDR3 is TGTGCCAGCACCCTGGGCAGGGCAACCTACAATGAGCAGTTCTTC.

The rearrangement links TRBV20-1 to TRBJ2-5; a possible D gene is TRBD1 (6 bases). Germline CDR1 DFQATT, CDR2 SNEGSKA (reference sequence). The germline V and J ends were trimmed by 4 bases and 0 bases, with 12 bases remaining between them. The CDR3 is made up of 14 amino acids. The CDR3 region is CSAIGQKYQETQYF. The DNA for the CDR3 is TGCAGTGCTATCGGACAGAAGTACCAAGAGACCCAGTACTTC.

In this sample, this clonotype turned up many times. This chain connects TRBV12-3 or TRBV12-4 to TRBJ1-1; a weak D match, TRBD1 (6 bases). V gave up 3 bases and J gave up 8 bases, with 10 bases separating them. The CDR3 totals 12 residues. The chain's CDR3 is CASSFGGVEAFF. As DNA, the CDR3 is TGTGCCAGCAGTTTCGGGGGCGTAGAAGCTTTCTTT.

This clonotype was picked up many times. The V gene is TRBV10-3, the J gene TRBJ1-1, with D possibly TRBD1 on 6 matching bases. CDR1 and CDR2 from the germline V gene are ENHRY and SYGVKD. V dropped 7 bases and J dropped 2 bases, with 11 bases sitting between them. The CDR3 spans 13 residues. The CDR3 region is CAIKQGLNTEAFF. DNA of the CDR3: TGTGCCATCAAGCAGGGGCTCAACACTGAAGCTTTCTTT.

V and J are TRBV29-1 and TRBJ2-3; D is ambiguous. Per germline, CDR1 SQVTM and CDR2 ANQGSEA. Trimming removed 4 bases at V and 3 bases at J, with 11 bases between. This CDR3 has 13 residues. The CDR3 sequence is CSVGTRQTDTQYF. The CDR3 DNA reads as TGCAGCGTTGGCACACGGCAAACAGATACGCAGTATTTT.

The chain uses TRBV12-3 or TRBV12-4 and TRBJ1-2; 8 bases are a match to TRBD1. The length of the CDR3 is 13 residues. The ends lost 5 bases at V and 7 bases at J; junction bases unmatched: 6. The CDR3 DNA reads as TGTGCCAGCAGTGTCAGACAGGGGACTGGCTACACCTTC. Encoded protein: CASSVRQGTGYTF.

This clonotype has only a few counts. The CDR3: CASSFSIGATGEQFF. The CDR3 DNA reads TGTGCCAGCAGTTTTAGTATAGGAGCCACTGGTGAGCAGTTCTTC. The chain uses TRBV28 and TRBJ2-1; D call uncertain. The CDR3 covers 15 residues. Germline CDR1 reads MDHEN; CDR2 reads SYDVKM. V lost 3 bases and J 9 bases, leaving 18 bases between the germline ends.

The gene calls are TRBV4-3 and TRBJ2-7; D is ambiguous. This CDR3 contains 13 residues. The V gene lost 1 base and the J gene lost 5 bases, with 9 bases spanning the gap. CDR1 and CDR2 from the germline V gene are LGHNA and YSLEER. The CDR3, as DNA: TGCGCCAGCAGCCAAGCAAAATCCGACGAGCAGTACTTC. It is translated as CASSQAKSDEQYF.

This clonotype was found once. The chain carries TRBV5-6 and TRBJ2-7; 9 bases agree with TRBD2. Germline-derived CDR1 and CDR2 are SGHDT and YYEEEE. With V trimmed by 1 base and J by 3 bases, 8 bases remained unmatched. The CDR3 contains 16 residues. CDR3 in DNA: TGTGCCAGCAGCTTGCTCGGTCTAGCGGGGATCTACGAGCAGTACTTC. Residues: CASSLLGLAGIYEQYF.

The rearrangement uses TRBV5-1 and TRBJ2-7, with D uncertain. The length of the CDR3 is 14 residues. Germline V CDR1 and CDR2: SGHRS, YFSETQ. V dropped 0 bases and J dropped 2 bases, with 9 bases sitting between them. For the CDR3, the DNA is TGCGCCAGCAGCTTGGACAGACCCACCTACGAGCAGTACTTC. This translates into CASSLDRPTYEQYF. Full variable domain (rest looked up from reference TRBV5-1 and TRBJ2-7): KAGVTQTPRYLIKTRGQQVTLSCSPISGHRSVSWYQQTPGQGLQFLFEYFSETQRNKGNFPGRFSGRQFSNSRSEMNVSTLELGDSALYLCASSLDRPTYEQYFGPGTRLTVT.

This sequence joins TRBV15 and TRBJ2-7, with 8 bases that match TRBD2. CDR1 is LNHNV and CDR2 is YYDKDF in the germline V gene (reference sequence). The CDR3 covers 14 residues. V trimming: 1 base; J trimming: 4 bases; junction bases outside the gene matches: 3. The chain's CDR3 is CATSRAGGRYEQYF. The CDR3, as DNA: TGTGCCACCAGCAGAGCGGGAGGGAGGTACGAGCAGTACTTC.